Detailed here is one T cell receptor (beta chain). Its antigen is unknown. Clones were sequenced by immunoSEQ multiplex PCR, and TCRdb holds only the in-frame ones, with some missing. The sample contains tens of thousands of clones, roughly 91% of which appear only once. The data belong to a study of brain T cells in children with intractable seizures. The study's findings and limits: Only CDR3 sequence similarity suggested viral specificity, without known HCMV serostatus.

CDR3 length equals 19 residues. Germline lookup yields CDR1 SGDLS and CDR2 YYNGEE. J lost 3 bases, V lost 0 bases, and 10 bases had no gene match. Only cases whose brain tissue showed the highest T cell transcript signatures were sequenced. Before surgery, patients took at least one anti-epileptic drug. Sequencing was performed on peripheral blood, taken at surgery. This rearrangement joins TRBV9 to TRBJ2-6; 9 bases line up with TRBD1. This clonotype was obtained from a boy under three years old with tuberous sclerosis and intractable seizures. The CDR3 nucleotides are TGTGCCAGCAGCGTAGCTCTGGGACAGGGTGTTTATGGGGCCAACGTCCTGACTTTC. Translation: CASSVALGQGVYGANVLTF.